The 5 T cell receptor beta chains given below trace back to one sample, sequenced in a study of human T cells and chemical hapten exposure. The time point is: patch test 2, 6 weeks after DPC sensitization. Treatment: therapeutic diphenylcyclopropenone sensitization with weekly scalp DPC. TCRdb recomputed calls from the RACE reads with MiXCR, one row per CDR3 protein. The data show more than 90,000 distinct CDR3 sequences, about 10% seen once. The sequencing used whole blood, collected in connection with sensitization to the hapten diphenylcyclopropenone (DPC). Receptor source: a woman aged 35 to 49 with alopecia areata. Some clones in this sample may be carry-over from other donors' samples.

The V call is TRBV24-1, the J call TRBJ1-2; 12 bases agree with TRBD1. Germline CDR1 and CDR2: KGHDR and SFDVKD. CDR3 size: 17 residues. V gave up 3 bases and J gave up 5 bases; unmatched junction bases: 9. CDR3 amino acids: CATSDRDRGRRWYGYTF. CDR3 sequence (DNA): TGTGCCACCAGTGATAGGGACAGGGGGCGAAGATGGTATGGCTACACCTTC.

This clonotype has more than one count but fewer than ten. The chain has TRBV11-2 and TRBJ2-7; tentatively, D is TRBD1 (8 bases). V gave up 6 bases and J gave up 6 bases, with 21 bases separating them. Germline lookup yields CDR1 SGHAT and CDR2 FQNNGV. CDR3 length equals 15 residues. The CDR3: CASRQGEGGLSEQYF. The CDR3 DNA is TGTGCCAGCAGACAGGGGGAGGGAGGATTATCCGAGCAGTACTTC. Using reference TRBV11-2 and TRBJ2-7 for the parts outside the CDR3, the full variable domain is EAGVAQSPRYKIIEKRQSVAFWCNPISGHATLYWYQQILGQGPKLLIQFQNNGVVDDSQLPKDRFSAERLKGVDSTLKIQPAKLEDSAVYLCASRQGEGGLSEQYFGPGTRLTVT.

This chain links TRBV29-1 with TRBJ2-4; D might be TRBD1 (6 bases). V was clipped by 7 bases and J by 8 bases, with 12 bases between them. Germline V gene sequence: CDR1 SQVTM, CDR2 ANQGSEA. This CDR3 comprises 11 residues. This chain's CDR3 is CSADKGDIQYF. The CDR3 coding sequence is TGCAGCGCGGACAAGGGGGACATTCAGTACTTC.

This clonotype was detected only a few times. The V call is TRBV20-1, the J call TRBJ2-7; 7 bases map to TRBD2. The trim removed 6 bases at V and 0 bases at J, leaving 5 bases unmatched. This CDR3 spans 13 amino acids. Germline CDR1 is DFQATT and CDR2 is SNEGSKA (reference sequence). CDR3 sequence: CSALWGGSYEQYF. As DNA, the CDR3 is TGCAGTGCGCTCTGGGGGGGCTCCTACGAGCAGTACTTC.

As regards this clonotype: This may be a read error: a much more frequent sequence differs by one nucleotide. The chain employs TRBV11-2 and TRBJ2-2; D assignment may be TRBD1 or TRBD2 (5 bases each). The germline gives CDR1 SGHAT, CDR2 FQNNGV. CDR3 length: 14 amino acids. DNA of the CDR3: TGTGCCAGCAGCTTAGTGGGACCCACCGGGGCGCTGTTTTTT. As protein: CASSLVGPTGALFF.